This entry is about one TCR beta chain. Its specificity is unknown. The PCR made use of 60 Vbeta and 13 Jbeta primers. TCRdb's copy holds only in-frame clones and misses some; the assay was immunoSEQ multiplex PCR. The table records more than 80,000 clones, just under 70% of them present only once. This sample stems from a study of cytomegalovirus exposure and HLA in healthy donors. Study results and caveats: A list of around 150 TCR beta chains associated with cytomegalovirus was given.

Deletions cut 6 bases from V and 7 bases from J, with 15 bases between. The germline V gene encodes CDR1 SQVTM and CDR2 ANQGSEA. The CDR3 has 13 residues. The chain combines TRBV29-1 with TRBJ1-4; perhaps TRBD1 as D (5 bases). The sequence came from a man between 45 and 60 years old in good health and CMV-seronegative. Source material: PBMCs. The CDR3 reads CSVRRPGGEKLFF. The CDR3 bases are TGCAGCGTCCGCCGTCCGGGGGGTGAAAAACTGTTTTTT.